This entry lists 9 T cell receptor beta chains sequenced from one sample in a study of blood T cell repertoires in COVID-19. Clones were sequenced by immunoSEQ multiplex PCR, and TCRdb holds only the in-frame ones, with some missing. The sample lists 150,000 to 200,000 clones; more than 75% were seen once. The specimen was peripheral blood. All receptors derive from a man in his forties or fifties with active or convalescent COVID-19.

The V and J genes are TRBV20-1 and TRBJ1-2; tentatively, D is TRBD1 (6 bases). Trimming shortened V by 5 bases and J by 4 bases, and 14 bases separated the two germline ends. The CDR3 runs 13 residues. CDR1 is DFQATT, CDR2 SNEGSKA, per germline (reference sequence). CDR3 DNA sequence: TGCAGTGCTGGTGCCCAGGGGAGCTATGGCTACACCTTC. This translates into CSAGAQGSYGYTF.

V gene TRBV29-1 combines with J gene TRBJ1-2, with unresolved D. Trimming removed 5 bases from V and 4 bases from J, with 20 bases in between. From germline, CDR1 is SQVTM and CDR2 ANQGSEA. CDR3 length equals 15 residues. CDR3 region: CSVSPLQAGGYGYTF. The CDR3 coding sequence is TGCAGCGTTTCGCCACTCCAAGCCGGTGGCTATGGCTACACCTTC.

The sample holds one count of this clone. This chain joins TRBV3-1 (or the pseudogene TRBV3-2) and TRBJ2-5, with 11 bases identical to TRBD1. CDR3 length: 14 residues. With V trimmed by 4 bases and J by 4 bases, 2 bases remained unmatched. The germline V gene has CDR1 LGHDT and CDR2 YNNKEL (reference sequence). The DNA for the CDR3 is TGTGCCAGCAGCCGGACAGGGGGCCGAGAGACCCAGTACTTC. Amino acid sequence: CASSRTGGRETQYF.

This chain joins TRBV4-3 and TRBJ2-7; D perhaps matches TRBD1 (5 bases). Germline CDR1 reads LGHNA; CDR2 reads YSLEER. The V end was cut by 1 base, the J end by 6 bases, with 10 bases between. This CDR3 region has 13 residues. The CDR3 spells CASSQARQFEQYF. In DNA, the CDR3 is TGCGCCAGCAGCCAAGCCAGACAGTTCGAGCAGTACTTC.

J is TRBJ2-5 and V is TRBV11-2; 7 bases align to TRBD1. Trimming cost V 5 bases and J 5 bases; bases outside gene matches: 14. CDR1 is SGHAT, CDR2 FQNNGV, per germline. The CDR3 has 16 amino acids. The CDR3: CASSNHGQAEVETQYF. The DNA for the CDR3 is TGTGCCAGCAGCAATCACGGACAGGCGGAGGTGGAGACCCAGTACTTC.

This CDR3 is CASSSGTSGGPNTGELFF. The CDR3 nucleotides read TGCGCCAGCAGCTCAGGGACTAGCGGGGGGCCTAACACCGGGGAGCTGTTTTTT. The rearrangement joins TRBV5-1 to TRBJ2-2; TRBD2 agrees at 15 bases. Unmatched junction bases numbered 5, after V lost 3 bases and J lost 2 bases. Germline V gene data show CDR1 as SGHRS and CDR2 as YFSETQ. This CDR3 spans 18 amino acids.

J is TRBJ1-5 and V is TRBV18, with D perhaps matching TRBD1 (5 bases). The CDR3 length is 14 residues. V lost 3 bases to trimming and J lost 4 bases, with 10 bases between them. Germline loops: CDR1 KGHSH, CDR2 LQKENI. The CDR3 coding sequence is TGTGCCAGCTCACCGGGGACTGCTAATCAGCCCCAGCATTTT. It encodes CASSPGTANQPQHF.

The chain employs TRBV5-4 and TRBJ1-3; TRBD1 agrees at 9 bases. The CDR3 runs 15 residues. Germline assignment: CDR1 SGHNT and CDR2 YYREEE (reference sequence). After removal of 4 bases from V and 4 bases from J, the junction contained 6 bases not matched to a gene. CDR3 nucleotides: TGTGCCAGCAGCCCGCAGGACAGGGGAGGAAACACCATATATTTT. Translated: CASSPQDRGGNTIYF.

CDR3 nucleotides: TGTGCCAGCAGCCTGGGGGGGGGAACCACTGAAGCTTTCTTT. This sequence encodes CASSLGGGTTEAFF. V gene TRBV21-1 combines with J gene TRBJ1-1. TRBV21-1 is noted as a pseudogene. The CDR3 totals 14 residues.